This entry describes one T cell receptor (beta chain). Its specificity is not known. The PCR had 60 Vbeta and 13 Jbeta primers. TCRdb's table, derived via immunoSEQ multiplex PCR, lists solely in-frame clones and lacks some. The data contain 150,000 to 200,000 clones, 75% of them singletons. CDR3 size: 16 residues. The germline V gene encodes CDR1 SGHTA and CDR2 FQGNSA. Trimming cost V 5 bases and J 3 bases; bases outside gene matches: 4. The sample is drawn from a study of cytomegalovirus exposure and HLA in healthy donors. Study-wide findings and caveats: HLA alleles showed associations with about 15,000 TCR beta sequences in a later analysis, at a 0.05 false discovery rate.

This sequence joins TRBV7-2 and TRBJ2-1; TRBD2 aligns across 13 bases. Sequencing used PBMCs. This clonotype was obtained from a woman aged 40 to 50 in good health and CMV-seropositive. Written as DNA, the CDR3 is TGTGCCAGCAGCCCTGGGACTAGCGGGAACTACAATGAGCAGTTCTTC. Its translation: CASSPGTSGNYNEQFF.